The 6 T cell receptor beta chains in this list originate from one sample, sequenced in a study of shared clonotypes between healthy human individuals. Libraries were prepared by immunoSEQ multiplex PCR; TCRdb keeps only in-frame clonotypes and omits some of them. The repertoire holds about 2.3 million clones, with about 90% as singletons. The sequencing input was naive CD4+ T cells from PBMCs. Subset meaning: CD45RA+ positively selected. The receptor set was obtained from a man aged 18 to 29 in good health. Some clones in this sample may be carry-over from other donors' samples.

The genes are TRBV28 and TRBJ2-2; 8 bases are shared with TRBD2. The CDR3 is made up of 13 amino acids. Germline V gene data show CDR1 as MDHEN and CDR2 as SYDVKM. V was pared by 2 bases and J by 10 bases, with 3 bases of the junction left unmatched. CDR3: CASSLNGRVELFF. CDR3 DNA: TGTGCCAGCAGTTTAAACGGGAGGGTGGAGCTGTTTTTT.

This chain joins TRBV5-7 and TRBJ1-4; D possibly corresponds to TRBD1 (6 bases). TRBV5-7 is designated an ORF whose function remains uncertain. CDR3 length: 11 amino acids. V gave up 6 bases and J gave up 7 bases, with 7 bases separating them. CDR3 DNA sequence: TGTGCCAGCACCAGGGGTGAAAAACTGTTTTTT. Its translation: CASTRGEKLFF.

This clone was seen just once. The V gene is TRBV5-6, the J gene TRBJ2-7; TRBD1 matches 7 bases. The germline V gene encodes CDR1 SGHDT and CDR2 YYEEEE. Unmatched junction bases numbered 8, after V lost 1 base and J lost 7 bases. The CDR3 runs to 14 residues. The CDR3 loop is CASSLNRGFGEQYF. Here the CDR3 DNA reads TGTGCCAGCAGCTTGAACAGGGGATTCGGGGAGCAGTACTTC.

The chain uses TRBV10-3 and TRBJ2-5; 11 bases align to TRBD2. The CDR3 sequence is 16 residues long. V trimming: 4 bases; J trimming: 2 bases; junction bases outside the gene matches: 6. Germline lookup yields CDR1 ENHRY and CDR2 SYGVKD. The CDR3 spells CAISAQTSGTQETQYF. CDR3 nucleotides: TGTGCCATCAGTGCGCAGACTAGCGGGACTCAAGAGACCCAGTACTTC.

The chain links TRBV18 to TRBJ1-1; TRBD1 matches 8 bases. The V gene's germline CDR1 is KGHSH and CDR2 LQKENI. The CDR3 consists of 19 residues. V lost 2 bases to trimming and J lost 2 bases; unmatched junction nucleotides: 16. The CDR3 protein is CASSPNLGQGGGINTEAFF. The CDR3 nucleotides are TGTGCCAGCTCACCAAATCTAGGACAGGGTGGCGGGATTAACACTGAAGCTTTCTTT.

In DNA form, the CDR3 reads TGTGCCAGCAGTCCGGACAGGGGGCATTTCGACTATGGCTACACCTTC. It translates to CASSPDRGHFDYGYTF. The genes are TRBV28 and TRBJ1-2, with TRBD1 identical over 11 bases. This CDR3 is 16 amino acids long. The J segment lost 3 bases and the V segment lost 5 bases, leaving 8 bases of the junction unmatched. Germline-derived CDR1 and CDR2 are MDHEN and SYDVKM.